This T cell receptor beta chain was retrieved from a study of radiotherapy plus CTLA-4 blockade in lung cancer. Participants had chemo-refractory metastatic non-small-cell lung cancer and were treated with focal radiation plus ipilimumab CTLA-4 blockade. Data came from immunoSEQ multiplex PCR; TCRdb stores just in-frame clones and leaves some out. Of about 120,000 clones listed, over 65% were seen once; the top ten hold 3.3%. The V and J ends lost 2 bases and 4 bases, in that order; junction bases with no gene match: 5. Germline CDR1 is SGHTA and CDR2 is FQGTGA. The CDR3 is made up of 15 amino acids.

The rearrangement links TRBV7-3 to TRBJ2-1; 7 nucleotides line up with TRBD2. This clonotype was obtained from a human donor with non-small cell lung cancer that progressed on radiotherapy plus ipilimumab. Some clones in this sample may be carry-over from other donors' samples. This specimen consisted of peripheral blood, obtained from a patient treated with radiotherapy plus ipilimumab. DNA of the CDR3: TGTGCCAGCAGCTTAGATCGGGGGGTTTACAATGAGCAGTTCTTC. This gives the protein CASSLDRGVYNEQFF.